This passage covers 4 T cell receptor beta chains from one sample sequenced in a study of blood T cells in healthy people across ages. Alongside a J-beta primer mix, a sample-barcoded 5' primer served in a second PCR lasting 7 to 11 cycles. TCRdb redid the calling of the 5' RACE reads with MiXCR, one entry per CDR3 protein. The table has over 1.5 million distinct CDR3 sequences, just under 50% seen once. The sample comprised blood. These receptors all stem from a middle-aged woman in good health.

The V gene is TRBV6-5, the J gene TRBJ2-5; D is ambiguous. The CDR3 has 13 amino acids. Trimming pared 6 bases from V and 0 bases from J, leaving 8 bases between. The germline V gene has CDR1 MNHEY and CDR2 SVGAGI. CDR3 in DNA: TGTGCCAGCAGGGTTGGGTACCAAGAGACCCAGTACTTC. Its translation: CASRVGYQETQYF.

The V gene is TRBV9, the J gene TRBJ2-7, with D maybe TRBD2 (6 bases). Trimming stripped 4 bases from V and 5 bases from J, with 16 bases between. Germline CDR1 SGDLS, CDR2 YYNGEE. The CDR3 runs 14 residues. Here the CDR3 reads CASSLWDFGDEQYF. DNA of the CDR3: TGTGCCAGCAGCCTTTGGGACTTCGGGGACGAGCAGTACTTC.

The chain uses TRBV4-2 and TRBJ2-7; 7 bases map to TRBD2. Trimming cost V 2 bases and J 5 bases; bases outside gene matches: 3. The CDR3 has 13 residues. CDR1 and CDR2 from the germline V gene are LGHNA and YNFKEQ. The CDR3 reads CASSQWEGNEQYF. Written as DNA, the CDR3 is TGTGCCAGCAGCCAATGGGAGGGGAACGAGCAGTACTTC.

The chain uses TRBV7-9 and TRBJ1-4, with D unclear. CDR3 length: 13 amino acids. The V gene lost 5 bases and the J gene lost 7 bases, with 11 bases spanning the gap. Germline assignment: CDR1 SEHNR and CDR2 FQNEAQ (reference sequence). The CDR3 nucleotides are TGTGCCAGCAGCACAAACCGGATTGAAAAACTGTTTTTT. Amino acids: CASSTNRIEKLFF.